The rows below give T cell receptor beta chains drawn from one sample of a study of blood T cell repertoires in COVID-19. Here immunoSEQ multiplex PCR was the method, and the copy in TCRdb shows in-frame clones only, minus some. The sample holds around 230,000 clones, more than 75% seen once. Sequenced: PBMCs or T cells enriched from blood (not recorded which). The receptors originated from a woman aged 40 to 50 with acute COVID-19. Both conserved end residues are part of each CDR3. The D gene is left open where the match is weak.

D	V	J	DNA	CDR3
TRBD1	TRBV6-5	TRBJ2-2	TGTGCCAGCTTGAGCTTGACAGGGACCGGGGAGCTGTTTTTT	CASLSLTGTGELFF
TRBD2	TRBV6-5	TRBJ2-7	TGTGCCAGAATTCCCGGGACTAGATCCTACGAGCAGTACTTC	CARIPGTRSYEQYF
.	TRBV5-1	TRBJ1-4	TGCGCCAGCAGCAAGGGGGACGAGGGTGAAAAACTGTTTTTT	CASSKGDEGEKLFF
TRBD1	TRBV5-4	TRBJ2-7	TGTGCCAGCAGCTCTCGTAGTAACCGGGACAGGGGGCTCTACGAGCAGTACTTC	CASSSRSNRDRGLYEQYF
.	TRBV27	TRBJ1-1	TGTGCCAGACGGGATTTTTCGACTGAAGCTTTCTTT	CARRDFSTEAFF
.	TRBV20-1	TRBJ2-5	TGCAGTGTTCCAAAAGAGACCCAGTACTTC	CSVPKETQYF
TRBD2	TRBV9	TRBJ2-5	TGTGCCAGCAGCGTAGCAGTAGCGGGAGTAGAGACCCAGTACTTC	CASSVAVAGVETQYF
TRBD1	TRBV24-1	TRBJ2-7	TGTGCCACCAGTGATGGGGACAGGCACGAGCAGTACTTC	CATSDGDRHEQYF
TRBD1	TRBV19	TRBJ1-5	TGTGCCAACAAAAGGACAGGGTTCAATCAGCCCCAGCATTTT	CANKRTGFNQPQHF
.	TRBV6-5	TRBJ2-2	TGTGCCAGCAGTTACTCGGGTAGCCTCAGCACCGGGGAGCTGTTTTTT	CASSYSGSLSTGELFF